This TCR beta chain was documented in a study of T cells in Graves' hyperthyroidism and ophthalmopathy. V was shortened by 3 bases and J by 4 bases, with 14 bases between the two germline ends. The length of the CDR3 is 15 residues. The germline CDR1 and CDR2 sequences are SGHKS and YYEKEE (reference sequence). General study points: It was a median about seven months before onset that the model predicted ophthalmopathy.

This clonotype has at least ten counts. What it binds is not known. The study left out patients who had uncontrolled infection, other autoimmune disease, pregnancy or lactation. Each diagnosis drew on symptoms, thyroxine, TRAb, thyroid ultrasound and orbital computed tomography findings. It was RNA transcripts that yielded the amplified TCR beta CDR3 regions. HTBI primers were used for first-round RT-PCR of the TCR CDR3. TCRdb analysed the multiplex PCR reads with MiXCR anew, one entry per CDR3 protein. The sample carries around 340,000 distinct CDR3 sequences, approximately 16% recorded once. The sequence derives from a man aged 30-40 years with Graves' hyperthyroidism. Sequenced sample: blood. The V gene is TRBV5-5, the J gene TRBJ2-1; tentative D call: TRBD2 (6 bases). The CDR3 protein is CASSSWSSGYNEQFF. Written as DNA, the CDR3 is TGTGCCAGCAGCTCGTGGAGTAGCGGTTACAATGAGCAGTTCTTC.